This TCR beta chain was identified in a study of blood T cell repertoires in COVID-19. Under the authors' procedure: Amplification with reference gene primers provided the estimates of nucleated cell counts. Profiling relied on immunoSEQ multiplex PCR, and the TCRdb table lists in-frame clones only, not all of them. The D gene and trimming were derived from the DNA, and the V and J assignments and clone size from that table. The sample holds about 200,000 clones; approximately 90% are singletons and the top ten take approximately 4%. Germline loops: CDR1 SSHAT, CDR2 FNYEAQ (reference sequence). V was clipped by 4 bases and J by 1 base; unmatched bases: 3. The CDR3 has 17 amino acids.

Sequencing was performed on peripheral blood. This TCR came from a human donor in a cohort sampled during active COVID-19. J is TRBJ2-2 and V is TRBV7-7; 13 bases align to TRBD2. The CDR3 DNA sequence: TGTGCCAGCAGCTCCCGGACTAGCGGGAGGAACACCGGGGAGCTGTTTTTT. Protein sequence: CASSSRTSGRNTGELFF.